The 5 T cell receptor beta chains in this list originate from one sample, sequenced in a study of beta chain features in type 1 diabetes. Study-wide findings and caveats: In all four CD4+ subsets, TCRB CDR3 length was significantly, moderately reduced in type 1 diabetes.

Expressed TCRB transcripts were sequenced, since all the RNA that had been isolated was reverse transcribed. The protocol was immunoSEQ multiplex PCR, while the TCRdb copy is restricted to in-frame clones and leaves out a portion. The sample holds some 200,000 clones, 16% seen once. These receptors lack a known antigen. The sample consisted of naive CD4+ T cells from blood. These receptors came from a young man with type 1 diabetes.

V is TRBV30 and J is TRBJ1-1; no reliable D call. Germline V gene data show CDR1 as GTSNPN and CDR2 as SVGIG (reference sequence). Trimming shortened V by 3 bases and J by 1 base, and 6 bases separated the two germline ends. The CDR3 has 12 amino acids. The CDR3 coding sequence is TGTGCCTGGAGACGAGAGAACACTGAAGCTTTCTTT. Protein: CAWRRENTEAFF.

The chain employs TRBV9 and TRBJ2-4; D call uncertain. CDR3 length equals 14 residues. From germline, CDR1 is SGDLS and CDR2 YYNGEE. V lost 0 bases, J lost 12 bases, and 16 bases lay in between. Here the CDR3 reads CASSVGQTLLRQYF. The CDR3 DNA sequence: TGTGCCAGCAGCGTAGGCCAGACTCTTCTTCGTCAGTACTTC.

This chain joins TRBV7-2 and TRBJ1-5; 8 bases match TRBD1. This CDR3 spans 15 amino acids. The V gene end was trimmed by 1 base and the J gene end by 4 bases; junction bases not matched to a gene: 3. Germline V CDR1 and CDR2: SGHTA, FQGNSA. In nucleotides, the CDR3 is TGTGCCAGCAGCTTAGGTGACAGGGGAAATCAGCCCCAGCATTTT. Its translation: CASSLGDRGNQPQHF.

To note about this clone: Other DNA sequences of this sample code for an identical CDR3. The V gene is TRBV10-3, the J gene TRBJ1-2; D not resolved. This CDR3 has 13 residues. CDR1 ENHRY and CDR2 SYGVKD come from the germline V gene. With 0 bases removed from V and 5 bases from J, the gap between germline ends came to 7 bases. The CDR3 sequence: CAISESEGYGYTF. The CDR3 DNA reads as TGTGCCATCAGTGAGTCGGAAGGGTATGGCTACACCTTC.

This clone was seen only a few times. The chain employs TRBV29-1 and TRBJ1-2; maybe TRBD1 (6 bases). The ends were cut back, 4 bases at V and 8 bases at J, with 17 bases in the middle. The germline V gene has CDR1 SQVTM and CDR2 ANQGSEA. The CDR3 has 13 amino acids. The CDR3 here is CSVAWGPQRGYTF. The CDR3 nucleotides read TGCAGCGTTGCCTGGGGGCCCCAAAGAGGCTACACCTTC.